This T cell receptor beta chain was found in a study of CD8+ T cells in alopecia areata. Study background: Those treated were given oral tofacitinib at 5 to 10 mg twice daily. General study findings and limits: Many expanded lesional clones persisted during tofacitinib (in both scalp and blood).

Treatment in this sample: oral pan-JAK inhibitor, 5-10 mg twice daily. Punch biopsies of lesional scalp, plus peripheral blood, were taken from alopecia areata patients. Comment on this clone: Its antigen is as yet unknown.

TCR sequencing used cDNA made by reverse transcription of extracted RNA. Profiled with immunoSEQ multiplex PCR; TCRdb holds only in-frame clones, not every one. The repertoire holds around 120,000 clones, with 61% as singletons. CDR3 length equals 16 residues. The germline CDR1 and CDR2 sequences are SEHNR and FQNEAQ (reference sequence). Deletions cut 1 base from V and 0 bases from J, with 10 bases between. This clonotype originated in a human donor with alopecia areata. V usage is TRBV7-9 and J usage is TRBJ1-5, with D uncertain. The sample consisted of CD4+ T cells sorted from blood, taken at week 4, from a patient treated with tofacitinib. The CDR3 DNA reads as TGTGCCAGCAGCTTAGGAGTTGGGGATAGCAATCAGCCCCAGCATTTT. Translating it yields CASSLGVGDSNQPQHF.